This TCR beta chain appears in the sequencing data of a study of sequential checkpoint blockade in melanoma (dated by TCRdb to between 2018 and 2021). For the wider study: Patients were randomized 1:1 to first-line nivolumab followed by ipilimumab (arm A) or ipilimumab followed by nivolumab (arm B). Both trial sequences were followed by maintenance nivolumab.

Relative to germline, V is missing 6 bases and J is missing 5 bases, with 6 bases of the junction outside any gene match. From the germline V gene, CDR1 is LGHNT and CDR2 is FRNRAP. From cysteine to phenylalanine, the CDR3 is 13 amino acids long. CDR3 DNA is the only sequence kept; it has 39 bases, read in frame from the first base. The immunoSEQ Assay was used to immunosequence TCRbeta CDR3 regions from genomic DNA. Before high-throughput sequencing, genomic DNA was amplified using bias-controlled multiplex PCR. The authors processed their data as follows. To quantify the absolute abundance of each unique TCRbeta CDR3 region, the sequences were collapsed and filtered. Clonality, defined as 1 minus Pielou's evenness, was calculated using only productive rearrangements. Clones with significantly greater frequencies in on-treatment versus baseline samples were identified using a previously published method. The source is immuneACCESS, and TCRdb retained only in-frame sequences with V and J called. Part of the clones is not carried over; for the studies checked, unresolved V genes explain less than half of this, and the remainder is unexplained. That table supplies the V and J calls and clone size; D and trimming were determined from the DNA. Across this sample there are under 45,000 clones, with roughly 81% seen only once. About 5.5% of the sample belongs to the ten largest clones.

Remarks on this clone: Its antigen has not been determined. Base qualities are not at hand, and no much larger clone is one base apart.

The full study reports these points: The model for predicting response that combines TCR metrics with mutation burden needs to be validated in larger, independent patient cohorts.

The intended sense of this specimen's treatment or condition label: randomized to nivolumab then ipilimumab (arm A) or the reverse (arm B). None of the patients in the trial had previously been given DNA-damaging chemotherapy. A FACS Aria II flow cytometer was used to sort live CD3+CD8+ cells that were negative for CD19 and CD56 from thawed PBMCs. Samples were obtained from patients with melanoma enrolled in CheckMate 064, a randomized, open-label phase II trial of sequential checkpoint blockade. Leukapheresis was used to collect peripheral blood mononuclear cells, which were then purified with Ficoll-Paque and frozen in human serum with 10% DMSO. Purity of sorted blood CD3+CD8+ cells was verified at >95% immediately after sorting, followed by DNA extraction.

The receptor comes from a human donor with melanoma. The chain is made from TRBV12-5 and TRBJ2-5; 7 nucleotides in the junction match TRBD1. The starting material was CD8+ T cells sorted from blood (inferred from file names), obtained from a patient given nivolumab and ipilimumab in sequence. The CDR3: CASGEGGMETQYF. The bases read TGTGCTAGTGGGGAAGGGGGCATGGAGACCCAGTACTTC.